This TCR beta chain derives from a study of blood T cells in healthy people across ages. The sample, approximately 11 milliliters of peripheral blood, was drawn from each donor. Per sample, extraction of total RNA gave at least 5.5 micrograms in every case. This CDR3 has 15 residues. Germline assignment: CDR1 LGHNA and CDR2 YSLEER. The use of a sample-barcoded 5' primer and a J-beta primer mix characterized a second PCR of about 6 to 12 cycles. Every cDNA molecule bore a tag from a template-switch adaptor containing 12 random nucleotides. TCRdb reprocessed the 5' RACE reads with MiXCR, giving one entry per CDR3 protein. The sample holds 650,000 to 950,000 distinct CDR3 sequences; around 43% are singletons and the top ten take around 21%.

The J gene is TRBJ2-4, the V gene TRBV4-3; 8 nucleotides line up with TRBD1. The J call could be wrong; TRBJ2-7 is a better fit for the DNA end. Specimen: blood. This TCR was recovered from a man aged 60 to 75 in good health. CDR3 bases: TGCGCCAGCAGCCAAGGATGGACAGGGTGGTACGAGCAGTACTTC. As protein: CASSQGWTGWYEQYF.